What follows are 31 T cell receptor beta chains derived from one specimen sequenced in a study of shared clonotypes between healthy human individuals. The method was immunoSEQ multiplex PCR; TCRdb's version includes in-frame clones alone and lacks a portion of them. The repertoire holds approximately 97,000 clones, 67% seen once, with less than 50% in the top ten. The sequenced material came from memory CD8+ T cells sorted from blood. Regarding subset: CD45RO+ cells pooled with CCR7-negative TemRA cells. These receptor sequences come from a young man in good health.

The J gene is TRBJ2-5, the V gene TRBV2, with 9 bases that match TRBD2. The J segment lost 7 bases and the V segment lost 3 bases, leaving 6 bases of the junction unmatched. CDR1 SNHLY and CDR2 FYNNEI come from the germline V gene. This CDR3 has 14 amino acids. The DNA for the CDR3 is TGTGCCAGCAGTGACCGGACTAGCGCCGGGACCCAGTACTTC. Translated: CASSDRTSAGTQYF. The complete variable domain, with remaining parts taken from reference TRBV2 and TRBJ2-5, reads EPEVTQTPSHQVTQMGQEVILRCVPISNHLYFYWYRQILGQKVEFLVSFYNNEISEKSEIFDDQFSVERPDGSNFTLKIRSTKLEDSAMYFCASSDRTSAGTQYFGPGTRLLVL.

The table lists this clone with a few counts. The chain couples TRBV6-1 to TRBJ2-1, with 12 nucleotides matching TRBD2. Germline lookup yields CDR1 MNHNS and CDR2 SASEGT. This CDR3 region has 15 residues. V lost 8 bases and J lost 8; bases outside the gene matches: 10. The chain's CDR3 is CASEQASGRVDEQFF. In DNA form, the CDR3 reads TGTGCCAGCGAGCAGGCTAGCGGGAGGGTGGATGAGCAGTTCTTC.

This sequence joins TRBV4-1 and TRBJ2-1, with 10 bases lining up with TRBD1. CDR3 length: 19 residues. Germline assignment: CDR1 MGHRA and CDR2 YSYEKL. After removal of 1 base from V and 5 bases from J, the junction contained 14 bases not matched to a gene. The CDR3, as DNA: TGCGCCAGCAGCCAAGTCCGGGACAGGGGCCCGAGACCACACAATGAGCAGTTCTTC. It codes for CASSQVRDRGPRPHNEQFF.

This clone was observed at least ten times. The J gene is TRBJ2-7, the V gene TRBV25-1; D possibly uses TRBD1 or TRBD2 (6 bases each). The germline V and J ends were trimmed by 3 bases and 3 bases, with 12 bases remaining between them. Per the germline V gene, CDR1 is MGHDK and CDR2 is SYGVNS. The length of the CDR3 is 14 residues. The CDR3 DNA reads as TGTGCCAGCAGTGATAGGGGGGTAAGCTACGAGCAGTACTTC. Its translation is CASSDRGVSYEQYF.

The chain carries TRBV4-1 and TRBJ1-1; 9 nucleotides agree with TRBD1. Looked up from germline, CDR1 is MGHRA and CDR2 is YSYEKL. The CDR3 is made up of 16 amino acids. The V and J ends lost 0 bases and 7 bases, in that order; junction bases with no gene match: 9. The CDR3 DNA follows: TGCGCCAGCAGCCAAGATGACGGGACAGGGAGTAATGAAGCTTTCTTT. Translated: CASSQDDGTGSNEAFF.

The genes are TRBV2 and TRBJ2-5, with 11 bases matching TRBD1. Trimming took 6 bases from V and 5 from J; bases not matched to a gene: 17. Germline lookup yields CDR1 SNHLY and CDR2 FYNNEI. This CDR3 has 18 amino acids. CDR3 amino acids: CASRDSLQDRDRGETQYF. Written as DNA, the CDR3 is TGTGCCAGCAGGGACAGCCTCCAAGACCGGGACAGGGGGGAGACCCAGTACTTC.

CDR3 in amino acids: CASSPLQDYSGNTIYF. Here the CDR3 DNA reads TGTGCCAGCAGCCCACTACAGGATTACTCTGGAAACACCATATATTTT. The V and J genes are TRBV5-6 and TRBJ1-3, with D possibly matching TRBD1 (5 bases). Per the germline V gene, CDR1 is SGHDT and CDR2 is YYEEEE. The V gene lost 4 bases and the J gene lost 0 bases, with 14 bases spanning the gap. The CDR3 has 16 residues.

The chain couples TRBV9 to TRBJ1-3; D is uncertain. Looked up from germline, CDR1 is SGDLS and CDR2 is YYNGEE. The V and J ends lost 6 bases and 3 bases respectively, with 13 bases between them. The CDR3 contains 14 residues. CDR3 loop: CASTRGPGGNTIYF. In DNA form, the CDR3 reads TGTGCCAGCACCAGAGGACCCGGTGGAAACACCATATATTTT. Full variable domain (remainder filled in from reference TRBV9 and TRBJ1-3): DSGVTQTPKHLITATGQRVTLRCSPRSGDLSVYWYQQSLDQGLQFLIQYYNGEERAKGNILERFSAQQFPDLHSELNLSSLELGDSALYFCASTRGPGGNTIYFGEGSWLTVV.

This rearrangement joins TRBV29-1 to TRBJ1-1; D ambiguous. The CDR3 extends over 12 amino acids. Trimming cost V 3 bases and J 1 base, with 6 bases left between them. CDR1 is SQVTM and CDR2 is ANQGSEA in the germline V gene. CDR3 region: CSVEAENTEAFF. Written as DNA, the CDR3 is TGCAGCGTTGAGGCAGAGAACACTGAAGCTTTCTTT.

The chain links TRBV28 to TRBJ2-5; 7 nucleotides agree with TRBD2. The germline V gene encodes CDR1 MDHEN and CDR2 SYDVKM. The CDR3 runs 14 residues. The trim removed 6 bases at V and 4 bases at J, leaving 8 bases unmatched. For the CDR3, the DNA is TGTGCCAGCAGCTACGACGGCGGGGGAGAGACCCAGTACTTC. It codes for CASSYDGGGETQYF. The full variable domain, with the rest looked up from reference TRBV28 and TRBJ2-5, is DVKVTQSSRYLVKRTGEKVFLECVQDMDHENMFWYRQDPGLGLRLIYFSYDVKMKEKGDIPEGYSVSREKKERFSLILESASTNQTSMYLCASSYDGGGETQYFGPGTRLLVL.

This chain connects TRBV5-8 to TRBJ2-7; D may be TRBD1 (5 bases). Germline assignment: CDR1 SGHTS and CDR2 YDEGEE. The CDR3 totals 14 residues. Between the trimmed V and J ends, which lost 3 bases and 2 bases, there was a span of 12 bases. CDR3 bases: TGTGCCAGCAGCTGGGGCCAGGGTACCTACGAGCAGTACTTC. This encodes CASSWGQGTYEQYF. Drawing the rest from reference TRBV5-8 and TRBJ2-7, the complete variable domain is EAGVTQSPTHLIKTRGQQATLRCSPISGHTSVYWYQQALGLGLQFLLWYDEGEERNRGNFPPRFSGRQFPNYSSELNVNALELEDSALYLCASSWGQGTYEQYFGPGTRLTVT.

In this sample, this clone turned up once. The rearrangement joins TRBV5-5 to TRBJ2-5; D is ambiguous. The CDR3 length is 12 residues. Germline V gives CDR1 SGHKS, CDR2 YYEKEE (reference sequence). With 1 base removed from V and 5 bases from J, the gap between germline ends came to 6 bases. CDR3 in DNA: TGTGCCAGCAGCTTGTTTTTGGAGACCCAGTACTTC. As protein: CASSLFLETQYF.

Turning to this clone: Other DNA sequences in this sample translate to the same CDR3. This chain connects TRBV28 to TRBJ1-5; tentatively, D is TRBD1 (5 bases). The V end was cut by 6 bases, the J end by 0 bases, with 9 bases between. This CDR3 has 14 residues. CDR1 is MDHEN and CDR2 is SYDVKM in the germline V gene. Written as DNA, the CDR3 is TGTGCCAGCAGCCAGGGTTATAGCAATCAGCCCCAGCATTTT. It yields the protein CASSQGYSNQPQHF. The full variable domain, completed using reference TRBV28 and TRBJ1-5, is DVKVTQSSRYLVKRTGEKVFLECVQDMDHENMFWYRQDPGLGLRLIYFSYDVKMKEKGDIPEGYSVSREKKERFSLILESASTNQTSMYLCASSQGYSNQPQHFGDGTRLSIL.

The rearrangement uses TRBV28 and TRBJ1-1; no reliable D call. This CDR3 comprises 13 residues. V dropped 3 bases and J dropped 0 bases, with 5 bases sitting between them. From germline, CDR1 is MDHEN and CDR2 SYDVKM. In DNA, the CDR3 is TGTGCCAGCAGTTTTAACATGAACACTGAAGCTTTCTTT. Translating gives CASSFNMNTEAFF.

In this sample, this clone turned up a few times. The chain uses TRBV5-8 and TRBJ2-7; D remains ambiguous. Trimming cost V 0 bases and J 2 bases, with 9 bases left between them. CDR3 length: 14 residues. CDR1 and CDR2 from the germline V gene are SGHTS and YDEGEE. DNA of the CDR3: TGTGCCAGCAGCTTGGCCGGGTTCGCCTACGAGCAGTACTTC. Translation: CASSLAGFAYEQYF.

The genes are TRBV7-2 and TRBJ2-3, with TRBD1 matching 7 bases. V was clipped by 4 bases and J by 3 bases; unmatched bases: 4. The CDR3 is made up of 14 amino acids. CDR1 and CDR2 (germline): SGHTA, FQGNSA. The CDR3 is CASSSTGLTDTQYF. CDR3 nucleotide sequence: TGTGCCAGCAGCTCGACAGGGTTAACAGATACGCAGTATTTT. The full variable domain, rest sourced from reference TRBV7-2 and TRBJ2-3, is GAGVSQSPSNKVTEKGKDVELRCDPISGHTALYWYRQSLGQGLEFLIYFQGNSAPDKSGLPSDRFSAERTGGSVSTLTIQRTQQEDSAVYLCASSSTGLTDTQYFGPGTRLTVL.

The genes are TRBV27 and TRBJ2-1, with TRBD1 as a possible D gene (5 bases). CDR3 length equals 16 residues. Germline V gene sequence: CDR1 MNHEY, CDR2 SMNVEV (reference sequence). V gave up 4 bases and J gave up 6 bases, with 19 bases separating them. CDR3 in DNA: TGTGCCAGCAGTTGGGGCTCGCCGGTAAGAGCCAATGAGCAGTTCTTC. Translating it yields CASSWGSPVRANEQFF.

This chain joins TRBV9 and TRBJ2-2, with 12 bases fitting TRBD2. Germline CDR1 and CDR2: SGDLS and YYNGEE. This CDR3 is 20 amino acids long. J lost 1 base, V lost 4 bases, and 14 bases had no gene match. CDR3 loop: CASSSPLVGLAGLNTGELFF. CDR3 DNA sequence: TGTGCCAGCAGCTCCCCCCTCGTCGGACTAGCGGGACTGAACACCGGGGAGCTGTTTTTT.

The rearrangement uses TRBV18 and TRBJ2-2; 8 bases line up with TRBD1. With V trimmed by 8 bases and J by 6 bases, 20 bases remained unmatched. This CDR3 region has 18 residues. CDR1 and CDR2 from the germline V gene are KGHSH and LQKENI. The CDR3 spells CASTTRTGKRSVAGELFF. In DNA, the CDR3 is TGTGCCAGCACAACTAGGACAGGGAAAAGGAGCGTGGCCGGGGAGCTGTTTTTT. Based on the CDR3 plus reference TRBV18 and TRBJ2-2, the full variable domain is NAGVMQNPRHLVRRRGQEARLRCSPMKGHSHVYWYRQLPEEGLKFMVYLQKENIIDESGMPKERFSAEFPKEGPSILRIQQVVRGDSAAYFCASTTRTGKRSVAGELFFGEGSRLTVL.

As concerns this clone: One junction end does not reproduce the germline sequence, and a read error may be involved. The V and J genes are TRBV7-7 and TRBJ2-5; the D call may be TRBD1 or TRBD2 (5 bases each). Germline V CDR1 and CDR2: SSHAT, FNYEAQ (reference sequence). The CDR3 length is 16 residues. The CDR3 DNA follows: TGTGCTAGCAGCCACACTACCTCAGGGAGCCAAGAGACCCAGTACTTC. Translating gives CASSHTTSGSQETQYF.

The gene calls are TRBV7-2 and TRBJ2-1, with 7 bases aligning to TRBD1. This CDR3 has 15 residues. The germline gives CDR1 SGHTA, CDR2 FQGNSA. After removal of 4 bases from V and 4 bases from J, the junction contained 7 bases not matched to a gene. This CDR3 is CASSSRQGQYNEQFF. CDR3 bases: TGTGCCAGCAGCTCCCGACAGGGTCAATACAATGAGCAGTTCTTC.

This clone was found once. The J gene is TRBJ2-3, the V gene TRBV6-4; the match to TRBD2 covers 11 bases. Trimming cost V 3 bases and J 4 bases; bases outside gene matches: 6. The germline V gene has CDR1 MRHNA and CDR2 SNTAGT. This CDR3 spans 16 amino acids. CDR3 sequence: CASSETSGSGSDTQYF. The CDR3 DNA is TGTGCCAGCAGTGAAACTAGCGGGAGTGGGTCAGATACGCAGTATTTT.

This clone was detected ten times or more. One end of the junction varies from germline; a read error may be responsible. This chain connects TRBV11-3 to TRBJ2-7; D gene unclear. The length of the CDR3 is 10 residues. Germline CDR1 SGHNT, CDR2 YENEEA. Here the CDR3 reads CASSLRRVNF. The CDR3 coding sequence is TGTGCCAGCAGCTTACGTCGCGTCAACTTC.

CDR3 sequence reads: CASGPRGNQPQHF. The CDR3 DNA is TGTGCCAGCGGGCCCCGGGGAAATCAGCCCCAGCATTTT. The J gene is TRBJ1-5, the V gene TRBV7-2; D gene unclear. Germline CDR1 is SGHTA and CDR2 is FQGNSA. The CDR3 consists of 13 residues. V was cut by 8 bases and J by 4 bases, with 12 bases left in between.

This rearrangement joins TRBV7-9 to TRBJ2-7; TRBD1 agrees at 9 bases. This CDR3 has 15 residues. From germline, CDR1 is SEHNR and CDR2 FQNEAQ (reference sequence). Trimming at V came to 1 base and at J to 3 bases, leaving 4 bases not matched to a gene. The CDR3 region has the DNA TGTGCCAGCAGCTTAGGGAGACAGGGGGACTACGAGCAGTACTTC. It codes for CASSLGRQGDYEQYF.

This chain joins TRBV28 and TRBJ1-5; TRBD1 agrees at 9 bases. The CDR3 contains 15 residues. With V trimmed by 5 bases and J by 4 bases, 6 bases remained unmatched. Per the germline V gene, CDR1 is MDHEN and CDR2 is SYDVKM. DNA for the CDR3: TGTGCCAGCAGTGGGACAGGGAGTGGGAATCAGCCCCAGCATTTT. Its protein is CASSGTGSGNQPQHF.

The chain employs TRBV7-8 and TRBJ2-7; D is perhaps TRBD2 (6 bases). Germline V gene lookup returns CDR1 SGHVS and CDR2 FQNEAQ. The CDR3 is 17 residues long. The V gene lost 0 bases and the J gene lost 4 bases, with 19 bases spanning the gap. Here the CDR3 DNA reads TGTGCCAGCAGCTTAGCCGGGAGTGGTAGCGCAGGGTACGAGCAGTACTTC. This gives the protein CASSLAGSGSAGYEQYF.

Concerning this clone: Other DNA sequences in the sample encode the same CDR3. V is TRBV9 and J is TRBJ2-7; 8 positions match TRBD1. This CDR3 is built from 14 residues. V shed 0 bases and J 3 bases; nucleotides not matched to a gene: 2. Germline V gene sequence: CDR1 SGDLS, CDR2 YYNGEE. The DNA for the CDR3 is TGTGCCAGCAGCGTAGGAGGGACAGGCTACGAGCAGTACTTC. Amino acid sequence: CASSVGGTGYEQYF.

DNA of the CDR3: TGTGCCAGCAGCTTAATAGTTTCGGGGTACTCGACTAATGAAAAACTGTTTTTT. Translating it yields CASSLIVSGYSTNEKLFF. The chain recombines TRBV7-8 with TRBJ1-4; D is undetermined. The CDR3 is 18 amino acids. With 2 bases removed from V and 2 bases from J, the gap between germline ends came to 18 bases. The germline CDR1 and CDR2 sequences are SGHVS and FQNEAQ.

The CDR3, as DNA: TGTGCCAGCAGCTTTCCTAGCGGGATTATTGAGCAGTTCTTC. It specifies CASSFPSGIIEQFF. The gene calls are TRBV7-9 and TRBJ2-1, with 9 nucleotides matching TRBD2. CDR1 is SEHNR and CDR2 is FQNEAQ in the germline V gene (reference sequence). This CDR3 region has 14 residues. V trimming: 3 bases; J trimming: 9 bases; junction bases outside the gene matches: 6. The full variable domain, in which reference TRBV7-9 and TRBJ2-1 provide the parts outside the CDR3, is DTGVSQNPRHKITKRGQNVTFRCDPISEHNRLYWYRQTLGQGPEFLTYFQNEAQLEKSRLLSDRFSAERPKGSFSTLEIQRTEQGDSAMYLCASSFPSGIIEQFFGPGTRLTVL.

This chain uses TRBV29-1 with TRBJ2-7; 13 bases are a match to TRBD2. CDR1 is SQVTM, CDR2 ANQGSEA, per germline. V dropped 2 bases and J dropped 0; count of bases not matched to a gene: 4. This CDR3 has 16 amino acids. CDR3 in DNA: TGCAGCGTTGAATCGACTAGCGGGGGGAGCTCCTACGAGCAGTACTTC. Translating gives CSVESTSGGSSYEQYF.